The 16 T cell receptor beta chains reported below all come from one sample, sequenced in a study of a mutant IDH1 vaccine in newly diagnosed glioma. Stated time point: week 5, during vaccination. Mutant IDH1 20-mer peptide, at 300 ug, made up each vaccine dose, with topical imiquimod. Assay: immunoSEQ multiplex PCR; the TCRdb copy retains only in-frame clones and omits some. This table has 50,000 to 55,000 clones, around 80% appearing once. Their recognized antigens are unknown. Here the sequenced sample was PBMCs, taken from a glioma patient whose treatment included an IDH1 peptide vaccine. The receptor set was obtained from a man over 45 with glioma.

This clone has a handful of counts. The chain combines TRBV7-9 with TRBJ2-7; no clear D. This CDR3 contains 13 residues. Germline V gene data show CDR1 as SEHNR and CDR2 as FQNEAQ (reference sequence). Trimming left V 5 bases short and J 3 bases short, with 11 bases between. CDR3 residues: CASSPLRDYEQYF. DNA for the CDR3: TGTGCCAGCAGCCCCTTAAGGGACTACGAGCAGTACTTC.

V usage is TRBV15 and J usage is TRBJ1-5, with D possibly matching TRBD1 (5 bases). The V and J ends lost 0 bases and 1 base respectively, with 7 bases between them. CDR3 size: 15 residues. Germline V gene sequence: CDR1 LNHNV, CDR2 YYDKDF (reference sequence). This chain's CDR3 is CATSRDRGSNQPQHF. Here the CDR3 DNA reads TGTGCCACCAGCAGAGATCGGGGCAGCAATCAGCCCCAGCATTTT.

The chain uses TRBV27 and TRBJ1-5; 11 bases agree with TRBD1. Unmatched junction bases numbered 1, after V lost 8 bases and J lost 7 bases. The CDR3 spans 12 residues. Germline assignment: CDR1 MNHEY and CDR2 SMNVEV (reference sequence). CDR3 coding DNA: TGTGCCAGCTGGGACAGGGGGCAGCCCCAGCATTTT. Protein: CASWDRGQPQHF.

V usage is TRBV30 and J usage is TRBJ2-5; perhaps D is TRBD1 or TRBD2 (6 bases each). CDR1 and CDR2 (germline): GTSNPN, SVGIG (reference sequence). The CDR3 is made up of 13 amino acids. Trimming removed 2 bases at V and 2 bases at J, with 9 bases between. CDR3: CAWSWRGQETQYF. The CDR3 DNA sequence: TGTGCCTGGAGTTGGAGGGGGCAAGAGACCCAGTACTTC.

V is TRBV9 and J is TRBJ2-3; the match to TRBD2 covers 10 bases. Germline V CDR1 and CDR2: SGDLS, YYNGEE. The junction had 8 bases not matched to a gene; V was cut back by 4 bases and J by 6 bases. This CDR3 region has 15 residues. The CDR3 DNA follows: TGTGCCAGCAGCCCTGAGCGGGGGGGAGGGGATACGCAGTATTTT. Amino acids: CASSPERGGGDTQYF.

V is TRBV2 and J is TRBJ2-1; D gene ambiguous. The V end lost 7 bases, the J end lost 1 base, and 17 bases lay between the germline ends. CDR3 size: 16 residues. CDR1 is SNHLY, CDR2 FYNNEI, per germline. The CDR3: CASKLAGLISYNEQFF. CDR3 DNA: TGTGCCAGCAAGCTGGCCGGTCTGATTTCCTACAATGAGCAGTTCTTC. Based on the CDR3 plus reference TRBV2 and TRBJ2-1, the full variable domain is EPEVTQTPSHQVTQMGQEVILRCVPISNHLYFYWYRQILGQKVEFLVSFYNNEISEKSEIFDDQFSVERPDGSNFTLKIRSTKLEDSAMYFCASKLAGLISYNEQFFGPGTRLTVL.

The chain carries TRBV19 and TRBJ2-5; possible D gene TRBD1, 6 bases. The V gene lost 6 bases and the J gene lost 5 bases, with 10 bases spanning the gap. Germline CDR1 is LNHDA and CDR2 is SQIVND (reference sequence). The CDR3 is 12 amino acids. The CDR3 region has the DNA TGTGCCAGTAGGGACACAGGGGAGACCCAGTACTTC. Protein sequence: CASRDTGETQYF.

The gene calls are TRBV7-9 and TRBJ1-1; no reliable D call. The V gene lost 5 bases and the J gene lost 5 bases, with 9 bases spanning the gap. Germline V gene sequence: CDR1 SEHNR, CDR2 FQNEAQ (reference sequence). There are 12 residues in the CDR3. For the CDR3, the DNA is TGTGCCAGCAGCCTAGAGAGGACTGAAGCTTTCTTT. Its protein is CASSLERTEAFF.

V and J are TRBV6-5 and TRBJ1-5; D unresolved. CDR3 length equals 14 residues. V gave up 5 bases and J gave up 5 bases, with 13 bases separating them. Germline CDR1 is MNHEY and CDR2 is SVGAGI. CDR3 sequence: CASSDIDWDQPQHF. The CDR3 region has the DNA TGTGCCAGCAGTGATATAGATTGGGATCAGCCCCAGCATTTT.

The CDR3 reads CASSGVGQFF. In nucleotides, the CDR3 is TGTGCCAGCAGCGGGGTGGGGCAGTTCTTC. J is TRBJ2-1 and V is TRBV11-2; D is undetermined. The germline V gene has CDR1 SGHAT and CDR2 FQNNGV. The CDR3 consists of 10 residues. V shed 5 bases and J shed 12 bases, with 8 bases lying between them.

The V and J genes are TRBV7-2 and TRBJ2-2; tentatively, D is TRBD1 (7 bases). In germline, CDR1 is SGHTA, CDR2 FQGNSA. The CDR3 has 16 residues. Trimming stripped 0 bases from V and 2 bases from J, with 10 bases between. The CDR3 reads CASSLAGGGNTGELFF. DNA for the CDR3: TGTGCCAGCAGCTTAGCCGGAGGGGGCAACACCGGGGAGCTGTTTTTT.

The chain has TRBV6-5 and TRBJ1-2; 8 nucleotides agree with TRBD1. Unmatched junction bases numbered 9, after V lost 7 bases and J lost 8 bases. Germline CDR1 reads MNHEY; CDR2 reads SVGAGI. The CDR3 length is 13 residues. The CDR3 DNA reads as TGTGCCAGCACTCGACAGGGGTCCGGCGGCTACACCTTC. Its protein product is CASTRQGSGGYTF.

The J gene is TRBJ2-1, the V gene TRBV6-1, with D perhaps TRBD2 (7 bases). The V gene lost 6 bases and the J gene lost 7 bases, with 19 bases spanning the gap. The CDR3 runs 15 residues. Germline V CDR1 and CDR2: MNHNS, SASEGT. The CDR3 DNA sequence: TGTGCCAGCAGACCCAGCTGGGGGGGCCAAAATGAGCAGTTCTTC. This gives the protein CASRPSWGGQNEQFF.

This chain uses TRBV5-4 with TRBJ1-6; weak D call: TRBD1 (5 bases). V dropped 2 bases and J dropped 10 bases, with 16 bases sitting between them. The CDR3 has 15 amino acids. Germline V gene sequence: CDR1 SGHNT, CDR2 YYREEE (reference sequence). CDR3 coding DNA: TGTGCCAGCAGCTTTGAGGGGCGCGCGGGGTCACCCCTCCACTTT. Protein: CASSFEGRAGSPLHF.

The CDR3 spells CASSGRGGETQYF. CDR3 bases: TGTGCCAGCAGTGGGAGGGGGGGCGAGACCCAGTACTTC. This chain links TRBV6-5 with TRBJ2-5; tentative D call: TRBD2 (7 bases). The CDR3 has 13 residues. From germline, CDR1 is MNHEY and CDR2 SVGAGI. V shed 5 bases and J shed 5 bases, with 12 bases lying between them.

The gene calls are TRBV27 and TRBJ1-2; 7 bases are a match to TRBD1. The junction had 7 bases not matched to a gene; V was cut back by 6 bases and J by 6 bases. The CDR3 has 13 amino acids. Looked up from germline, CDR1 is MNHEY and CDR2 is SMNVEV (reference sequence). The CDR3 coding sequence is TGTGCCAGCAGGGGACAGTCCCCGGATGGCTACACCTTC. Protein: CASRGQSPDGYTF.